This entry is about one TCR beta chain. These data come from a study of blood T cell repertoires in COVID-19. On the study more broadly: Collection of acute and convalescent COVID-19 samples took place in the United States, Italy and Spain. T cells, B-cell-depleted T cells, or PBMCs supplied cDNA or gDNA.

Per the authors' pipeline: Counts of nucleated cells, estimated from reference gene primer amplification, were obtained. This table comes from immunoSEQ multiplex PCR, and its TCRdb copy is limited to in-frame clones, with some not included. The V and J calls and clone size are taken from that table; D and trimming were inferred from the DNA. The sample yields about 150,000 clones, roughly 83% seen once. V dropped 7 bases and J dropped 3 bases, with 13 bases sitting between them. CDR3 length equals 12 residues. The germline V gene encodes CDR1 SQVTM and CDR2 ANQGSEA. Sequenced input: peripheral blood. The receptor was isolated from a woman aged 60 to 75 with acute or convalescent COVID-19. V is TRBV29-1 and J is TRBJ2-7; D possibly corresponds to TRBD2 (5 bases). CDR3 loop: CSARDTFYEQYF. Here the CDR3 DNA reads TGCAGCGCTCGGGATACCTTCTACGAGCAGTACTTC.